The 8 T cell receptor beta chains reported below all come from one sample, sequenced in a study of CXCR3-negative and CXCR3-positive naive CD8 T cells. Carrying UMI labels, the TRB cDNA libraries were prepared through 5' RACE. TCRdb derives one entry per CDR3 protein from the 5' RACE reads, leaving out DNA. The listing contains 65,000 to 85,000 distinct CDR3 sequences. The sequencing sample was made of naive CXCR3- CD8+ T cells from blood. Subset defined: CD45RO-CCR7+CD27+CD95- naive CD8+ T cells lacking CXCR3 (TNR3-). The receptors originated from a human donor in good health. Some clones in this sample may be carry-over from other donors' samples.

The V gene is TRBV14, the J gene TRBJ2-3; TCRdb proposes TRBD1, but this gene call is untestable without DNA. The CDR3 sequence is 16 residues long. The germline gives CDR1 SGHDN, CDR2 FVKESK. This CDR3 is CASSHYSPGYTDTQYF. The whole variable domain, filled in from reference TRBV14 and TRBJ2-3, reads EAGVTQFPSHSVIEKGQTVTLRCDPISGHDNLYWYRRVMGKEIKFLLHFVKESKQDESGMPNNRFLAERTGGTYSTLKVQPAELEDSGVYFCASSHYSPGYTDTQYFGPGTRLTVL.

The chain is built from TRBV4-1 and TRBJ2-5; as DNA is missing, the TRBD2 call by TCRdb cannot be tested. CDR1 and CDR2 from the germline V gene are MGHRA and YSYEKL. CDR3 length: 15 amino acids. CDR3: CASSQPAGLTETQYF.

V usage is TRBV2 and J usage is TRBJ2-7; TCRdb gives TRBD1 as the D gene, but with no DNA this cannot be confirmed. CDR1 is SNHLY and CDR2 is FYNNEI in the germline V gene. The CDR3 is 13 amino acids. The CDR3 spells CASRGEGGAEQYF.

The rearrangement uses TRBV7-9 and TRBJ2-7; TCRdb names TRBD2, which stays unverified in the absence of DNA. Germline lookup yields CDR1 SEHNR and CDR2 FQNEAQ (reference sequence). The CDR3 is made up of 17 amino acids. CDR3 region: CASAGRMEAGLSYEQYF.

The V and J genes are TRBV7-9 and TRBJ2-2. The V gene's germline CDR1 is SEHNR and CDR2 FQNEAQ (reference sequence). There are 11 residues in the CDR3. The CDR3 sequence: CARQGSGELFF.

This sequence joins TRBV29-1 and TRBJ2-1; TCRdb proposes TRBD2, but this gene call is untestable without DNA. Looked up from germline, CDR1 is SQVTM and CDR2 is ANQGSEA. The CDR3 sequence is 12 residues long. The CDR3 here is CSVEPSTPGEFF.

The V call is TRBV4-1, the J call TRBJ1-5; TCRdb's D call of TRBD1 is untestable without DNA. CDR3 length: 14 residues. CDR1 MGHRA and CDR2 YSYEKL come from the germline V gene. CDR3 residues: CASSPGGSNQPQHF.

This sequence joins TRBV7-6 and TRBJ2-5; TCRdb designates TRBD2, a call that cannot be tested without DNA. This CDR3 has 19 amino acids. The germline V gene encodes CDR1 SGHVS and CDR2 FNYEAQ. CDR3: CASSARSTRYSLFQETQYF.